The 23 T cell receptor beta chains presented below share a single source sample, sequenced in a study of OX40 agonist ivuxolimab in advanced cancers. Library prep was done by the immunoSEQ multiplex PCR assay. Held by TCRdb, this immuneACCESS table contains in-frame sequences only and omits some clones. Under half of the omission traces to an unresolved V gene where checked; the cause of the rest is unknown. The sample includes tens of thousands of clones, with roughly nine tenths observed a single time. The ten biggest clones cover roughly 14% of the sample. The starting material was CD4+ or CD8+ T cells sorted from blood, obtained in a trial of the OX40 agonist ivuxolimab. These receptors all come from an adult with an advanced solid tumor such as melanoma, head and neck, liver or kidney cancer.

The chain is built from TRBV4-3 and TRBJ2-7, with D unclear. Germline V gives CDR1 LGHNA, CDR2 YSLEER. V lost 0 bases and J lost 4, with 10 bases in between. This CDR3 spans 14 amino acids. CDR3 in DNA: TGCGCCAGCAGCCAAGATAGTTTTTCTTACGAGCAGTACTTC. Its protein product is CASSQDSFSYEQYF.

In its sample, this clone was seen once. The chain recombines TRBV4-3 with TRBJ2-1; 10 nucleotides line up with TRBD2. The CDR3 runs to 21 residues. The V segment lost 0 bases and the J segment 8 bases; nucleotides outside the gene matches: 22. Germline V gives CDR1 LGHNA, CDR2 YSLEER. CDR3 nucleotides: TGCGCCAGCAGCCAAGATGAGGGGATAGCGGGAGGACCGCCAGTTAGTGATGAGCAGTTCTTC. Protein sequence: CASSQDEGIAGGPPVSDEQFF.

The rearrangement links TRBV7-8 to TRBJ2-7, with D uncertain. Per germline, CDR1 SGHVS and CDR2 FQNEAQ. V was trimmed by 8 bases and J by 3 bases, leaving 20 bases between them. The CDR3 runs to 15 residues. CDR3 loop: CASHPPTSGFYEQYF. Written as DNA, the CDR3 is TGTGCCAGCCATCCTCCTACGAGTGGTTTCTACGAGCAGTACTTC.

In DNA, the CDR3 is TGTGCCAGCAGCACCCGAGGGGGACCCTTTATGGTC. Protein: CASSTRGGPFMV. The chain links TRBV11-2 to TRBJ2-7, with a weak D call TRBD1 (6 bases). This CDR3 spans 12 amino acids. Germline CDR1 SGHAT, CDR2 FQNNGV.

This chain links TRBV7-2 with TRBJ2-2; D is unclear. The V gene's germline CDR1 is SGHTA and CDR2 FQGNSA. The germline V and J ends were trimmed by 3 bases and 4 bases, with 9 bases remaining between them. The CDR3 consists of 14 residues. The CDR3 sequence is CASSFQVGTGELFF. As DNA, the CDR3 is TGTGCCAGCAGCTTTCAAGTAGGCACCGGGGAGCTGTTTTTT. Drawing the rest from reference TRBV7-2 and TRBJ2-2, the complete variable domain is GAGVSQSPSNKVTEKGKDVELRCDPISGHTALYWYRQSLGQGLEFLIYFQGNSAPDKSGLPSDRFSAERTGGSVSTLTIQRTQQEDSAVYLCASSFQVGTGELFFGEGSRLTVL.

This sequence joins TRBV11-1 and TRBJ2-7; 10 bases line up with TRBD2. The CDR3 spans 19 residues. V lost 1 base, J lost 2 bases, and 14 bases stayed unmatched. Germline V CDR1 and CDR2: SGHAT, FQDESV (reference sequence). CDR3 in amino acids: CASSLGPPGLATPTYEQYF. The CDR3 coding sequence is TGTGCCAGCAGCTTAGGTCCCCCGGGACTAGCGACCCCGACCTACGAGCAGTACTTC.

The V and J genes are TRBV2 and TRBJ2-7, with D possibly being TRBD1 (6 bases). Germline values: CDR1 SNHLY, CDR2 FYNNEI. The CDR3 has 13 amino acids. V was cut by 6 bases and J by 0 bases, with 9 bases left in between. This CDR3 reads CASRDRYSYEQYF. The CDR3 region has the DNA TGTGCCAGCAGGGACAGATACTCCTACGAGCAGTACTTC.

This chain links TRBV9 with TRBJ1-3, with unresolved D. This CDR3 spans 16 amino acids. Per germline, CDR1 SGDLS and CDR2 YYNGEE. V gave up 5 bases and J gave up 0 bases, with 15 bases separating them. CDR3 loop: CASSSSRASSGNTIYF. The CDR3 region has the DNA TGTGCCAGCAGTTCTTCACGGGCCAGCTCTGGAAACACCATATATTTT. Full variable domain (remainder filled in from reference TRBV9 and TRBJ1-3): DSGVTQTPKHLITATGQRVTLRCSPRSGDLSVYWYQQSLDQGLQFLIQYYNGEERAKGNILERFSAQQFPDLHSELNLSSLELGDSALYFCASSSSRASSGNTIYFGEGSWLTVV.

The CDR3 sequence is CASSVGQANYEQYF. CDR3 coding DNA: TGTGCCAGCAGCGTGGGACAGGCGAACTACGAGCAGTACTTC. The chain joins TRBV9 to TRBJ2-7; TRBD1 aligns across 8 bases. V trimming: 2 bases; J trimming: 3 bases; junction bases outside the gene matches: 4. The CDR3 loop spans 14 amino acids. From germline, CDR1 is SGDLS and CDR2 YYNGEE.

This chain links TRBV5-1 with TRBJ1-3, with no clear D. The CDR3 spans 17 residues. Germline CDR1 reads SGHRS; CDR2 reads YFSETQ. V was trimmed by 0 bases and J by 0 bases, leaving 13 bases between them. The chain's CDR3 is CASSLDGFPSSGNTIYF. CDR3 DNA: TGCGCCAGCAGCTTGGACGGATTTCCGAGCTCTGGAAACACCATATATTTT.

The chain is built from TRBV6-5 and TRBJ1-1; D may be TRBD1 (5 bases). The CDR3 has 13 residues. Between the trimmed V and J ends, which lost 9 bases and 2 bases, there was a span of 13 bases. The germline V gene encodes CDR1 MNHEY and CDR2 SVGAGI. CDR3 bases: TGTGCCAGTGGGACGGACTCTAACACTGAAGCTTTCTTT. It translates to CASGTDSNTEAFF.

The gene calls are TRBV11-3 and TRBJ1-3; D call uncertain. Germline CDR1 SGHNT, CDR2 YENEEA. CDR3 size: 16 residues. Trimming removed 2 bases from V and 0 bases from J, with 11 bases in between. CDR3 bases: TGTGCCAGCAGCTTACTTTTGGGAGACTCTGGAAACACCATATATTTT. Amino acids: CASSLLLGDSGNTIYF. Using reference TRBV11-3 and TRBJ1-3 for the parts outside the CDR3, the full variable domain is EAGVVQSPRYKIIEKKQPVAFWCNPISGHNTLYWYLQNLGQGPELLIRYENEEAVDDSQLPKDRFSAERLKGVDSTLKIQPAELGDSAVYLCASSLLLGDSGNTIYFGEGSWLTVV.

The rearrangement links TRBV28 to TRBJ2-1; the D gene is possibly TRBD2 (6 bases). The V gene's germline CDR1 is MDHEN and CDR2 SYDVKM. The CDR3 totals 20 residues. Between the trimmed V and J ends, which lost 1 base and 5 bases, there was a span of 27 bases. CDR3 residues: CASSLYTTSRLNAADNEQFF. The CDR3 DNA reads as TGTGCCAGCAGTTTATATACCACTAGCAGGCTCAACGCAGCGGACAATGAGCAGTTCTTC.

The V call is TRBV27, the J call TRBJ2-6; weak D call: TRBD1 (5 bases). Germline CDR1 and CDR2: MNHEY and SMNVEV (reference sequence). This CDR3 contains 17 residues. V was pared by 6 bases and J by 2 bases, with 17 bases between. The CDR3 spells CASSPTYQGPGANVLTF. DNA of the CDR3: TGTGCCAGCAGCCCAACCTACCAGGGCCCTGGGGCCAACGTCCTGACTTTC.

This chain joins TRBV4-3 and TRBJ1-1, with TRBD1 matching over 7 bases. Losses at the gene ends were 0 bases for V and 4 bases for J; bases not matched to a gene: 5. This CDR3 region has 15 residues. CDR1 is LGHNA, CDR2 YSLEER, per germline. The CDR3 loop is CASSQEWAGGTEAFF. In DNA form, the CDR3 reads TGCGCCAGCAGCCAAGAATGGGCAGGGGGCACTGAAGCTTTCTTT.

This clone was seen only once. The V call is TRBV5-5, the J call TRBJ2-5; 8 bases are shared with TRBD2. Germline V gene lookup returns CDR1 SGHKS and CDR2 YYEKEE (reference sequence). The CDR3 has 13 residues. Unmatched junction bases numbered 6, after V lost 4 bases and J lost 7 bases. CDR3 coding DNA: TGTGCCAGCAGCGCGGGCCGGGGGGGGACCCAGTACTTC. It specifies CASSAGRGGTQYF.

V gene TRBV4-1 combines with J gene TRBJ2-3, with D possibly being TRBD2 (5 bases). The CDR3 length is 15 residues. The germline V gene encodes CDR1 MGHRA and CDR2 YSYEKL. Trimming pared 7 bases from V and 2 bases from J, leaving 16 bases between. The CDR3 DNA reads TGCGCCAGCACTCTCCTCTCGGGGTACACAGATACGCAGTATTTT. Translating it yields CASTLLSGYTDTQYF.

V and J are TRBV7-3 and TRBJ2-3; D is unclear. V was shortened by 5 bases and J by 2 bases, with 8 bases between the two germline ends. The CDR3 totals 13 residues. Germline CDR1 and CDR2: SGHTA and FQGTGA. In DNA, the CDR3 is TGTGCCAGCAGCCCCCAGTCCACAGATACGCAGTATTTT. It translates to CASSPQSTDTQYF.

The chain couples TRBV6-5 to TRBJ2-1, with D hard to call. The CDR3 is 16 residues long. Trimming left V 3 bases short and J 0 bases short, with 12 bases between. The germline V gene has CDR1 MNHEY and CDR2 SVGAGI. The CDR3 DNA follows: TGTGCCAGCAGTTATTTCGCGGTAAGCTCCTACAATGAGCAGTTCTTC. Residues: CASSYFAVSSYNEQFF.

This chain links TRBV6-4 with TRBJ2-3; TRBD2 matches at 9 bases. The V segment lost 6 bases and the J segment 2 bases; nucleotides outside the gene matches: 9. Germline assignment: CDR1 MRHNA and CDR2 SNTAGT. The CDR3 extends over 16 amino acids. In DNA, the CDR3 is TGTGCCAGCAGCCCCTCAGCGGGAGGATTCACAGATACGCAGTATTTT. It is translated as CASSPSAGGFTDTQYF.

This rearrangement joins TRBV6-6 to TRBJ1-2, with D maybe TRBD1 (5 bases). V lost 2 bases to trimming and J lost 7 bases, with 14 bases between them. Germline V gives CDR1 MNHNY, CDR2 SVGAGI (reference sequence). The CDR3 is 14 residues long. The CDR3 loop is CASSYAGHRTGYTF. The DNA for the CDR3 is TGTGCCAGCAGTTACGCAGGACACAGAACTGGCTACACCTTC.

This clone was counted at least ten times. This chain links TRBV6-6 with TRBJ2-3; the match to TRBD1 covers 8 bases. Germline trimming cut 5 bases from V and 5 bases from J; bases unmatched to any gene: 3. Germline CDR1 reads MNHNY; CDR2 reads SVGAGI (reference sequence). This CDR3 is 13 amino acids long. CDR3 region: CASSTGGEDTQYF. The CDR3 DNA reads TGTGCCAGCAGTACAGGGGGAGAAGATACGCAGTATTTT.

The chain employs TRBV30 and TRBJ1-1; D gene unclear. V was clipped by 0 bases and J by 3 bases, with 8 bases between them. The CDR3 length is 13 residues. Per the germline V gene, CDR1 is GTSNPN and CDR2 is SVGIG (reference sequence). The CDR3 region is CAWSVQGYTEAFF. The CDR3, as DNA: TGTGCCTGGAGTGTACAAGGTTACACTGAAGCTTTCTTT.